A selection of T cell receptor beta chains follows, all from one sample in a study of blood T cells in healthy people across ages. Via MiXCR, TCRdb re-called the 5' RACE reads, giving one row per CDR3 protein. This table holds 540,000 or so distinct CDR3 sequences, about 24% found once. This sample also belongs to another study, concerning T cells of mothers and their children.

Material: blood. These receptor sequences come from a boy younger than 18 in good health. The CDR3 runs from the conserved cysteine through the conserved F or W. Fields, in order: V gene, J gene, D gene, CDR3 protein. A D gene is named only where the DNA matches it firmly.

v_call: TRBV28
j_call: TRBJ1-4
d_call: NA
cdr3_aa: CASALGIATNEKLFF

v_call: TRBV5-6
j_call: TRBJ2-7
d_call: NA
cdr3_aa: CASSLGRSNEQYF

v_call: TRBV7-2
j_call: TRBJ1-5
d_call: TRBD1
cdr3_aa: CASRGTGGNTPQHF

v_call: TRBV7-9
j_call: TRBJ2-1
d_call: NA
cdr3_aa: CASRAGENNEQFF

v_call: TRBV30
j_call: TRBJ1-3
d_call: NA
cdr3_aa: CAWSGSRNTIYF

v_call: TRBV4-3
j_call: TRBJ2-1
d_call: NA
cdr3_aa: CASSQDHQKYNEQFF

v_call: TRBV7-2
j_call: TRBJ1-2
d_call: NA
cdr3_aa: CASNKQGIGYGYTF

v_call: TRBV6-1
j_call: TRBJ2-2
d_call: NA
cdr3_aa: CAGRSGEHTGELFF

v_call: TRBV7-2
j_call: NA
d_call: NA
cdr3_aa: CASSLRSGHLEQFF

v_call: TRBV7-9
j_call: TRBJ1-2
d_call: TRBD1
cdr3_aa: CASSLGWTGGDGGYTF

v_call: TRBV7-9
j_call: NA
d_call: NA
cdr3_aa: CASSSGDRPVQFF

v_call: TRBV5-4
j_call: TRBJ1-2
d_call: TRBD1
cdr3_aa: CASSRTEGTAGYTF

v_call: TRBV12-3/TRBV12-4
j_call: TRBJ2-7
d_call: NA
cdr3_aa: CASSLPPGPEQYF

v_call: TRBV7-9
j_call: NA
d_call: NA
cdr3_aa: CASSSGTNFSYEQYF

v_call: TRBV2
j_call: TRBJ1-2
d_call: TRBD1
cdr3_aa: CASSDTRTGGGYTF

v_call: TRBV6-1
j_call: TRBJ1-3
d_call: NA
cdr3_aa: CASTPLGGGNTIYF

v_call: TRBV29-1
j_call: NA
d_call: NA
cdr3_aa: CSVTGRQGVAEQFF

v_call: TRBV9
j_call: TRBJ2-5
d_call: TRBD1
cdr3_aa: CASSATQTGWEQYF

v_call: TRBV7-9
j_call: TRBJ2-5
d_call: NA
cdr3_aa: CASASPQTGTQYF

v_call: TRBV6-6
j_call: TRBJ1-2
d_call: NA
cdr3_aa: CASSYANYGYTF

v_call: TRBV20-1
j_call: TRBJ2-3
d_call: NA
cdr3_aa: CSARATDTQYF

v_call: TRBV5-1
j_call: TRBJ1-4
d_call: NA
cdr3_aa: CASSSEGETKLFF